The rows below give T cell receptor beta chains drawn from one sample of a study of T cell repertoires in aging, cancer and after chemotherapy. Each CDR3 protein gets one entry after TCRdb re-called the multiplex PCR reads with MiXCR. The table includes roughly 6,000 distinct CDR3 sequences, less than 30% detected once. The sequenced sample consisted of blood. Receptors originate from a human donor in good health. CDR3s include the opening cysteine and the closing phenylalanine or tryptophan. D genes are given only for firm matches. Expanded clones get a size class; other rows say once, few or many, or leave the size out.

CDR3 protein: CASSYVPPPYSPLHF
CDR3 DNA: TGTGCCAGCAGTTACGTCCCCCCTCCTTATTCACCCCTCCACTTT
J gene: TRBJ1-6
D gene: -
clone size: -
CDR3 length: 15
V gene: TRBV6-5

CDR3 protein: CASSLERGQNYEQYF
CDR3 DNA: TGTGCCAGCAGTTTAGAAAGGGGACAGAACTACGAGCAGTACTTC
J gene: TRBJ2-7
D gene: TRBD1
clone size: few
CDR3 length: 15
V gene: TRBV28

CDR3 protein: CASTPEPSSYEQYF
CDR3 DNA: TGTGCCAGCACCCCAGAGCCGAGCTCCTACGAGCAGTACTTC
J gene: TRBJ2-7
D gene: -
clone size: -
CDR3 length: 14
V gene: TRBV6-2/TRBV6-3

CDR3 protein: CASSPGVISTSGSFYEQYF
CDR3 DNA: TGTGCCAGCTCACCAGGGGTAATTTCCACTAGCGGGAGCTTCTACGAGCAGTACTTC
J gene: TRBJ2-7
D gene: TRBD2
clone size: -
CDR3 length: 19
V gene: TRBV18

CDR3 protein: CASSPGQVNEKLFF
CDR3 DNA: TGTGCCAGTAGTCCGGGACAGGTAAATGAAAAACTGTTTTTT
J gene: TRBJ1-4
D gene: TRBD1
clone size: medium-sized
CDR3 length: 14
V gene: TRBV19

CDR3 protein: CASSQDSTSYEQYF
CDR3 DNA: TGCGCCAGCAGCCAAGATAGTACATCCTACGAGCAGTACTTC
J gene: TRBJ2-7
D gene: -
clone size: few
CDR3 length: 14
V gene: TRBV4-1

CDR3 protein: CASSLRTGSYNKQFF
CDR3 DNA: TGTGCCAGCAGTTTGAGGACAGGCTCCTACAATAAGCAGTTCTTC
J gene: TRBJ2-1
D gene: TRBD1
clone size: -
CDR3 length: 15
V gene: TRBV27

CDR3 protein: CASAASLNVGDTQYF
CDR3 DNA: TGTGCCAGCGCAGCATCCCTAAACGTTGGGGATACGCAGTATTTT
J gene: TRBJ2-3
D gene: -
clone size: -
CDR3 length: 15
V gene: TRBV12-3/TRBV12-4

CDR3 protein: CASSDRGASTEAFF
CDR3 DNA: TGTGCCAGCAGTGACAGGGGGGCCAGCACTGAAGCTTTCTTT
J gene: TRBJ1-1
D gene: TRBD1
clone size: -
CDR3 length: 14
V gene: TRBV6-1

CDR3 protein: CASSLDPSGRAPNEQFF
CDR3 DNA: TGTGCCAGCAGCTTAGATCCGAGCGGGAGGGCCCCGAATGAGCAGTTCTTC
J gene: TRBJ2-1
D gene: TRBD2
clone size: -
CDR3 length: 17
V gene: TRBV11-3

CDR3 protein: CASSDPLTASYEQYF
CDR3 DNA: TGTGCCAGTAGTGATCCTTTGACGGCCTCCTACGAGCAGTACTTC
J gene: TRBJ2-7
D gene: -
clone size: -
CDR3 length: 15
V gene: TRBV19

CDR3 protein: CASSGDSVSYEQYF
CDR3 DNA: TGTGCCAGCAGCGGGGACAGCGTTTCCTACGAGCAGTACTTC
J gene: TRBJ2-7
D gene: TRBD1
clone size: -
CDR3 length: 14
V gene: TRBV6-4

CDR3 protein: CASSDQGWAEAFF
CDR3 DNA: TGTGCCAGTAGTGACCAGGGGTGGGCTGAAGCTTTCTTT
J gene: TRBJ1-1
D gene: -
clone size: few
CDR3 length: 13
V gene: TRBV19

CDR3 protein: CASRTGTGASPLHF
CDR3 DNA: TGTGCCAGCAGAACCGGGACAGGGGCATCACCCCTCCACTTT
J gene: TRBJ1-6
D gene: TRBD1
clone size: -
CDR3 length: 14
V gene: TRBV12-3/TRBV12-4

CDR3 protein: CSVDRRGTTDTQYF
CDR3 DNA: TGCAGCGTAGACCGTCGGGGCACCACAGATACGCAGTATTTT
J gene: TRBJ2-3
D gene: -
clone size: -
CDR3 length: 14
V gene: TRBV29-1

CDR3 protein: CASGVGGGTDTQYF
CDR3 DNA: TGTGCCAGCGGAGTGGGGGGAGGTACAGATACGCAGTATTTT
J gene: TRBJ2-3
D gene: -
clone size: -
CDR3 length: 14
V gene: TRBV11-2

CDR3 protein: CASSYYGNSNQPQHF
CDR3 DNA: TGTGCCAGCAGTTACTACGGCAATAGCAATCAGCCCCAGCATTTT
J gene: TRBJ1-5
D gene: -
clone size: few
CDR3 length: 15
V gene: TRBV6-2/TRBV6-3

CDR3 protein: CASSLVPDRDSPLHF
CDR3 DNA: TGTGCCAGCAGCTTAGTTCCGGACAGAGATTCACCCCTCCACTTT
J gene: TRBJ1-6
D gene: -
clone size: -
CDR3 length: 15
V gene: TRBV5-4

CDR3 protein: CASIRTGGSETQYF
CDR3 DNA: TGTGCCAGCATCCGGACAGGGGGCTCGGAGACCCAGTACTTC
J gene: TRBJ2-5
D gene: TRBD1
clone size: few
CDR3 length: 14
V gene: TRBV6-2/TRBV6-3

CDR3 protein: CASSQGDRSYEQYF
CDR3 DNA: TGTGCCAGCAGCCAGGGGGATCGCTCCTACGAGCAGTACTTC
J gene: TRBJ2-7
D gene: TRBD1
clone size: -
CDR3 length: 14
V gene: TRBV11-3

CDR3 protein: CSAPGMASSYEQYF
CDR3 DNA: TGCAGTGCCCCCGGAATGGCTTCGTCCTACGAGCAGTACTTC
J gene: TRBJ2-7
D gene: -
clone size: -
CDR3 length: 14
V gene: TRBV20-1

CDR3 protein: CASSLGVSGGTDTQYF
CDR3 DNA: TGTGCCAGCAGCTTAGGGGTTAGCGGGGGCACAGATACGCAGTATTTT
J gene: TRBJ2-3
D gene: TRBD2
clone size: few
CDR3 length: 16
V gene: TRBV7-9

CDR3 protein: CASSMTGTYSNQPQHF
CDR3 DNA: TGTGCCAGTAGTATGACCGGGACATATAGCAATCAGCCCCAGCATTTT
J gene: TRBJ1-5
D gene: -
clone size: few
CDR3 length: 16
V gene: TRBV19

CDR3 protein: CASSSRSGSLETQYF
CDR3 DNA: TGTGCCAGCAGCTCACGAAGCGGGAGCTTAGAGACCCAGTACTTC
J gene: TRBJ2-5
D gene: TRBD2
clone size: few
CDR3 length: 15
V gene: TRBV11-3

CDR3 protein: CASSLRIGTGANVLTF
CDR3 DNA: TGTGCCAGCAGCTTACGTATAGGGACCGGGGCCAACGTCCTGACTTTC
J gene: TRBJ2-6
D gene: -
clone size: -
CDR3 length: 16
V gene: TRBV7-2

CDR3 protein: CASSLFQGAMDEQYF
CDR3 DNA: TGTGCCAGCAGTTTATTTCAGGGGGCCATGGACGAGCAGTACTTC
J gene: TRBJ2-7
D gene: TRBD1
clone size: -
CDR3 length: 15
V gene: TRBV27